This TCR beta chain was obtained from a study of CD8 T cells in Susac syndrome. The study's findings and limits: The study recognized that its TCR sequencing and HLA analysis covered a relatively small number of individuals.

With random hexamers, reverse transcription was performed on roughly 0.45 to 1 ug of RNA. An immunoSEQ multiplex PCR amplified TCR beta CDR3 over 54 Vbeta and 13 Jbeta. In TCRdb, the immunoSEQ multiplex PCR reads were re-called with MiXCR into one record per CDR3 protein. The repertoire holds about 180,000 distinct CDR3 sequences, with approximately 95% as singletons. Between the trimmed V and J ends, which lost 4 bases and 4 bases, there was a span of 23 bases. The CDR3 extends over 16 amino acids. Germline V gene lookup returns CDR1 SQVTM and CDR2 ANQGSEA. Sequencing of TCR beta covered CD8+ and CD4+ T cells obtained from blood. The TEMRA cells underwent FACS enrichment, while the CD8+ and CD4+ T cells underwent negative isolation. Details on this clonotype: Its specificity is not known.

J is TRBJ2-7 and V is TRBV29-1; D unclear. The sample was CD8+ T cells from PBMCs. The receptor was isolated from a human donor with multiple sclerosis. The DNA for the CDR3 is TGCAGCGTTGGATTTTGGTCAGGAAGAGTTGGTTACGAGCAGTACTTC. This gives the protein CSVGFWSGRVGYEQYF.